The present TCR beta chain was sequenced within a study of blood T cells in healthy people across ages. The donors, healthy Caucasians from Russia, were aged roughly 6 to 100. Total RNA amounts of at least 5 micrograms were extracted per sample. Next came a second PCR, run for roughly 6 to 11 cycles, which used a sample-barcoded 5' primer along with a J-beta primer mix. TCRdb independently ran MiXCR on the 5' RACE reads; one entry per CDR3 protein. The table lists around 1,500,000 distinct CDR3 sequences, about 40% of them singletons. The CDR3 covers 13 residues. V was trimmed by 3 bases and J by 4 bases, leaving 10 bases between them. CDR1 is SEHNR, CDR2 FQNEAQ, per germline (reference sequence). In its sample, this clonotype was seen a few times.

V gene TRBV7-9 combines with J gene TRBJ2-7; D unclear. Input material: blood. The source is a woman aged 18-30 years in good health. The CDR3 DNA is TGTGCCAGCAGCTTTCAAGGGTTATACGAGCAGTACTTC. It encodes CASSFQGLYEQYF.